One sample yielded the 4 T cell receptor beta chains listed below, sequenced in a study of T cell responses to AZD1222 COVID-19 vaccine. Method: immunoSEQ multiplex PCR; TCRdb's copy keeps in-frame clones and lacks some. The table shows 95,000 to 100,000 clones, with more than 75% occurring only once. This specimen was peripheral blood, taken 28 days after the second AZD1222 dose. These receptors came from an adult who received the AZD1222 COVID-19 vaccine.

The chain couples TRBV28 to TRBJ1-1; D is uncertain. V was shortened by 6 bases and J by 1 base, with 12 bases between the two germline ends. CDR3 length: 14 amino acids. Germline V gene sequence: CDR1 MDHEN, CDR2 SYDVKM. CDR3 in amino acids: CASRYQGGNTEAFF. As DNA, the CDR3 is TGTGCCAGCAGGTATCAAGGTGGGAACACTGAAGCTTTCTTT.

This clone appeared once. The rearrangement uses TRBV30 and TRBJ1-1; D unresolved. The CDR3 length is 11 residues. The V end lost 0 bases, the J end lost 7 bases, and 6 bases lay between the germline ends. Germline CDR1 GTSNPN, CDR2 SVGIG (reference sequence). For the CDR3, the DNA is TGTGCCTGGAGTGTACAAGGTGAAGCTTTCTTT. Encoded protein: CAWSVQGEAFF.

The CDR3 spells CASSRDRGLNQPQHF. The CDR3 DNA sequence: TGTGCCAGCAGTAGGGACAGGGGGCTCAATCAGCCCCAGCATTTT. The chain employs TRBV27 and TRBJ1-5; 12 bases align to TRBD1. The V gene's germline CDR1 is MNHEY and CDR2 SMNVEV (reference sequence). The junction had 2 bases not matched to a gene; V was cut back by 5 bases and J by 3 bases. The CDR3 covers 15 residues.

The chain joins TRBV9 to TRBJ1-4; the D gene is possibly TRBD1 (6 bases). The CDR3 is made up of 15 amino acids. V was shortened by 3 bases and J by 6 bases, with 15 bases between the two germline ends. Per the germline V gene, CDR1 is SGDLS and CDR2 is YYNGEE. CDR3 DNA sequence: TGTGCCAGCAGCGCAGGAAGGGGGGCTTATGAAAAACTGTTTTTT. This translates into CASSAGRGAYEKLFF.